The 6 T cell receptor beta chains below all came from one sample that was sequenced in a study of spatial heterogeneity in lung cancer. Time point of the sample: blood at routine non-recurrence follow-up after resection. TCRdb re-called the 5' RACE reads through MiXCR, storing one row per CDR3 protein. The profile shows about 94,000 distinct CDR3 sequences, 19% of them singletons. The sample here was PBMCs, taken at follow-up. The receptors shown here come from a male donor with early-stage non-small cell lung cancer.

This clonotype has just a few counts. The chain joins TRBV4-1 to TRBJ2-3; D not certain. V dropped 3 bases and J dropped 2 bases, with 6 bases sitting between them. This CDR3 contains 13 residues. CDR1 is MGHRA, CDR2 YSYEKL, per germline. The CDR3 here is CASSQGITDTQYF. Written as DNA, the CDR3 is TGCGCCAGCAGCCAGGGGATCACAGATACGCAGTATTTT.

The rearrangement links TRBV2 to TRBJ1-6; a possible D gene is TRBD1 (5 bases). The CDR3 runs 16 residues. Trimming pared 7 bases from V and 5 bases from J, leaving 18 bases between. Germline V CDR1 and CDR2: SNHLY, FYNNEI. The CDR3 DNA reads TGTGCCAGCACCCCTTGGGGCGGTTCGAATAATTCACCCCTCCACTTT. The encoded protein is CASTPWGGSNNSPLHF.

This clonotype appeared a few times. The rearrangement uses TRBV9 and TRBJ1-3; the D gene is possibly TRBD1 (5 bases). This CDR3 has 14 residues. Trimming stripped 1 base from V and 2 bases from J, with 7 bases between. CDR1 and CDR2 from the germline V gene are SGDLS and YYNGEE. For the CDR3, the DNA is TGTGCCAGCAGCGTACCAGGGCCTGGAAACACCATATATTTT. Protein product: CASSVPGPGNTIYF.

This sequence joins TRBV9 and TRBJ2-7, with D hard to call. The germline V gene has CDR1 SGDLS and CDR2 YYNGEE. The CDR3 contains 15 residues. Trimming cost V 0 bases and J 3 bases, with 13 bases left between them. In nucleotides, the CDR3 is TGTGCCAGCAGCGTAGCTATAGGGAAAAGCTACGAGCAGTACTTC. Its protein is CASSVAIGKSYEQYF.

The rearrangement uses TRBV20-1 and TRBJ2-1; 7 nucleotides match TRBD2. CDR1 DFQATT and CDR2 SNEGSKA come from the germline V gene (reference sequence). The CDR3 sequence is 15 residues long. V trimming: 5 bases; J trimming: 2 bases; junction bases outside the gene matches: 9. For the CDR3, the DNA is TGCAGTGCTCATATGTTGGGGGGGGCCTACAATGAGCAGTTCTTC. It translates to CSAHMLGGAYNEQFF.

The sample holds a few counts of this clonotype. The DNA of the CDR3 is TGTGCCAGCAGCCACGGGGGGTCCTACAATGAGCAGTTCTTC. Amino acids: CASSHGGSYNEQFF. V gene TRBV4-2 combines with J gene TRBJ2-1, with 7 bases lining up with TRBD2. The CDR3 spans 14 residues. Germline V CDR1 and CDR2: LGHNA, YNFKEQ. V shed 3 bases, J shed 1 base, and the junction held 0 bases outside the gene matches.